The clone carrying this T cell receptor (beta chain) was found many times. The target antigen is unknown. The read ends 3 residues before the CDR3 terminus; that terminus is restored from the germline J gene. Here immunoSEQ multiplex PCR was the method, and the copy in TCRdb shows in-frame clones only, minus some. The specimen has about 42,000 clones, none found just once. CDR3 length equals 17 residues. Germline V gene lookup returns CDR1 MGHRA and CDR2 YSYEKL. V lost 1 base to trimming and J lost 2 bases, with 15 bases between them. The data belong to a study of T cell clonality in common variable immunodeficiency. Study-level points and caveats: Common variable immunodeficiency TCR beta sequences reportedly had fewer deletions and N-nucleotide insertions. TCRbeta clonality was increased in CVID versus healthy controls. T cell subpopulation sequencing would be needed to explain CVID clonality.

This TCR came from a human donor with common variable immunodeficiency. Sequenced sample: peripheral blood mononuclear cells. This rearrangement joins TRBV4-1 to TRBJ2-4, with a tentative D call TRBD2 (7 bases). CDR3 DNA (partial): TGCGCCAGCAGCCAAGCTGGAGGGGGGGTTACCAAAAACATT. Translation: CASSQAGGGVTKNI. The complete CDR3 reads CASSQAGGGVTKNIQYF.